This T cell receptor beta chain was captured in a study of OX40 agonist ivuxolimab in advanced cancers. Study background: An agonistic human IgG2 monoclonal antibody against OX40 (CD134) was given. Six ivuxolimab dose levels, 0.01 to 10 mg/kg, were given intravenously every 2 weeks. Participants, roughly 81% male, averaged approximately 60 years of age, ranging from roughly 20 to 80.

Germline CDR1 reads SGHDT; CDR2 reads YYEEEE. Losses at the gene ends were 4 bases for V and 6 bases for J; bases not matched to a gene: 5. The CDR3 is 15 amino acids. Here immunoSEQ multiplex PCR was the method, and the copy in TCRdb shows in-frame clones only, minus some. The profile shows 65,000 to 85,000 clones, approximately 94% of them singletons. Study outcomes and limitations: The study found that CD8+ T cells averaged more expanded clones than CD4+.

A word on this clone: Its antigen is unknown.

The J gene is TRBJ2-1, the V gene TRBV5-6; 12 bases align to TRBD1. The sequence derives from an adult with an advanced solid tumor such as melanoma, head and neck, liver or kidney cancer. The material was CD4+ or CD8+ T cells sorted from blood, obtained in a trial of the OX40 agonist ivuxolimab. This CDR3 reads CASSPGTGGSNEQFF. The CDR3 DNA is TGTGCCAGCAGCCCCGGGACAGGGGGCTCCAATGAGCAGTTCTTC.